This TCR beta chain is from a study of blood T cells in healthy people across ages. As for the study in general: When template switching was applied, about one barcoded beta molecule was captured per two T cells.

Sample-barcoded 5' priming and a J-beta primer mix drove a second PCR of about 6 to 11 cycles. A template-switch adaptor that had 12 random nucleotides put a tag on each cDNA molecule. Each sample provided no less than 2.5 million CDR3-containing paired-end reads. A single record per CDR3 protein comes from TCRdb applying MiXCR to the 5' RACE reads. The sample includes about 780,000 distinct CDR3 sequences, around 45% of them seen just once. The CDR3 sequence is 13 residues long. V shed 7 bases and J 4 bases; nucleotides not matched to a gene: 6. Germline V lookup: CDR1 SGHTA, CDR2 FQGNSA. Total RNA, at least 5.5 micrograms per sample, was extracted from PBMCs.

Sequencing was performed on blood. The chain recombines TRBV7-2 with TRBJ1-2, with TRBD1 identical over 7 bases. The TCR originated in a man at least 80 years old in good health. The DNA of the CDR3 is TGTGCCAGCACCCCAGGGACAGTCTATGGCTACACCTTC. It translates to CASTPGTVYGYTF.